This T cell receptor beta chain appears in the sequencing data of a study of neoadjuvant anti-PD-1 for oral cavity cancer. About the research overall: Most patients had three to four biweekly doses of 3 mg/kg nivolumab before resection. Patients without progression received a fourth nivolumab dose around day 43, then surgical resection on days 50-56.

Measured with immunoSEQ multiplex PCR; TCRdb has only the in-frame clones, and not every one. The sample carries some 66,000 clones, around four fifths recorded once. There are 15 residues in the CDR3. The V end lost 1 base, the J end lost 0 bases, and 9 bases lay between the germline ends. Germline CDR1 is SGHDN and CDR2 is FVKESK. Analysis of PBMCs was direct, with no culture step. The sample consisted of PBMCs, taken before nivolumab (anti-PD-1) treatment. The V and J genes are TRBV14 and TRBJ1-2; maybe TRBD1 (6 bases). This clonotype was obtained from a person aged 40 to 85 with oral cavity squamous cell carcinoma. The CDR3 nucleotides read TGTGCCAGCAGCCAAGTGAAGGGGGCTAACTATGGCTACACCTTC. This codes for CASSQVKGANYGYTF.